This T cell receptor (beta chain) appears in the sequencing data of a study of T cells after yellow fever vaccination. Overall study results and limits: Only a small proportion of the clonotypes turned up in both the CD4 and the CD8 compartments, likely arising from convergent recombination. Post-booster repertoires again held most primary-vaccination clones (roughly 95% CD4, around 90% CD8). Peak timing came faster in the weaker secondary response, day 5 versus 15.

With respect to this clonotype: As yet, its antigen is unknown.

TCR cDNA, made by 5'RACE template switching, carried an added universal primer site and UMIs. A single record per CDR3 protein comes from TCRdb applying MiXCR to the 5' RACE reads. There are 350,000 to 550,000 distinct CDR3 sequences in the sample; over 15% occur only once, and about a sixth lies in the top ten. The CDR3 sequence is 14 residues long. Germline loops: CDR1 SGHTA, CDR2 FQGNSA. Germline trimming cut 6 bases from V and 1 base from J; bases unmatched to any gene: 2. The rearrangement links TRBV7-2 to TRBJ2-3; 9 bases align to TRBD2. Sequenced material: PBMCs, taken before the yellow fever booster vaccination. This clonotype was obtained from a young man who received the YFV17D yellow fever vaccine. CDR3 sequence: CASRVAGGTDTQYF. CDR3 nucleotides: TGTGCCAGCAGAGTAGCGGGGGGCACAGATACGCAGTATTTT.